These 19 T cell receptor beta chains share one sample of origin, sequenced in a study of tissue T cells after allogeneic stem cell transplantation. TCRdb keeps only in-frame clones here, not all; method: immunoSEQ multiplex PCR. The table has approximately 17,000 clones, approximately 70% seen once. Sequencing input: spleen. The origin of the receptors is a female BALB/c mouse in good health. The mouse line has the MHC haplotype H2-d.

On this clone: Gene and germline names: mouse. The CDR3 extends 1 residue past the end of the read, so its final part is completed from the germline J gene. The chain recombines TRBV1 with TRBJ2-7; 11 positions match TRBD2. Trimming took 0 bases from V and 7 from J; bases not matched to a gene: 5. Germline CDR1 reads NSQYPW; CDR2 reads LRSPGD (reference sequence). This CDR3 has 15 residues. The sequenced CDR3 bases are TGCACCTGCAGTGCAGACCTGGACTGGGGGGTCGAACAGTAC. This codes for CTCSADLDWGVEQY. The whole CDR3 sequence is CTCSADLDWGVEQYF.

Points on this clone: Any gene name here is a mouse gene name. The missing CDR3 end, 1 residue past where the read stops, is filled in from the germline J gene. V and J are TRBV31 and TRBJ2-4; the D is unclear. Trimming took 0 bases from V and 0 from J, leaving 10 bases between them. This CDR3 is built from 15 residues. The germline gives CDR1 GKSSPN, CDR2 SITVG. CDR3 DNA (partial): TGTGCCTGGAGTCTAGGGTTTGCTAGTCAAAACACCTTGTAC. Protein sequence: CAWSLGFASQNTLY. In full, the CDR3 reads CAWSLGFASQNTLYF.

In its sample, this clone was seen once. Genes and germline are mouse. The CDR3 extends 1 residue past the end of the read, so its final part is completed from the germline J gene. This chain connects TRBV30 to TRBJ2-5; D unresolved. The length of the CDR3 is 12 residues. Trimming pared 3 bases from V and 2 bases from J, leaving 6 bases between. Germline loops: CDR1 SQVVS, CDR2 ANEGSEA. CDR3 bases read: TGTAGTTCTAGGTCGGGCCAAGACACCCAGTAC. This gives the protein CSSRSGQDTQY. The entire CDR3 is CSSRSGQDTQYF.

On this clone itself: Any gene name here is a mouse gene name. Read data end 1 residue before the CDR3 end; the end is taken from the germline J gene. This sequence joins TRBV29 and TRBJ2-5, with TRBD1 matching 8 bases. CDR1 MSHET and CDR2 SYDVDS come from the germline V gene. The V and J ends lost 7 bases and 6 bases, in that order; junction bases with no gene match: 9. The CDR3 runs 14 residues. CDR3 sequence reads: CASTGDRWGDTQYF. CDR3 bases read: TGTGCTAGCACCGGGGACAGGTGGGGGGACACCCAGTAC.

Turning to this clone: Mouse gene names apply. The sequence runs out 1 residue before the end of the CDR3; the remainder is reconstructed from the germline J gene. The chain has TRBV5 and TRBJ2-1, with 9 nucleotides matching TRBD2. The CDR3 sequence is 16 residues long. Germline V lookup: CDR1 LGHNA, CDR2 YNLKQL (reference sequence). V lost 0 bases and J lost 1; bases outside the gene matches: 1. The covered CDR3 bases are TGTGCCAGCAGCCAAGACTGGGGGGGGAACTATGCTGAGCAGTTC. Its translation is CASSQDWGGNYAEQF. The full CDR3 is CASSQDWGGNYAEQFF.

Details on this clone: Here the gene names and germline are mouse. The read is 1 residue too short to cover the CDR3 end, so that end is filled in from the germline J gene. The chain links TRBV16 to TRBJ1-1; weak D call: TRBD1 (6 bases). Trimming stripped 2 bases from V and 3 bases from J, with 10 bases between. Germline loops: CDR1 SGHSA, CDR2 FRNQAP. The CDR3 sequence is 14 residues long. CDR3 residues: CASSLRGPDTEVFF. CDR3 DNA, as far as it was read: TGTGCAAGCAGCTTACGGGGGCCGGACACAGAAGTCTTC.

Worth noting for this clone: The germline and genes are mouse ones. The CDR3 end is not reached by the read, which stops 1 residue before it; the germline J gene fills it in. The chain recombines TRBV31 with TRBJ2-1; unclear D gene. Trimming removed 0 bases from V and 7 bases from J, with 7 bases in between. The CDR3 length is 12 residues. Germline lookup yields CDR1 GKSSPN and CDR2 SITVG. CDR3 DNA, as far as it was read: TGTGCCTGGAGTCTGGGAGAGGCTGAGCAGTTC. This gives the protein CAWSLGEAEQF. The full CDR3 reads CAWSLGEAEQFF.

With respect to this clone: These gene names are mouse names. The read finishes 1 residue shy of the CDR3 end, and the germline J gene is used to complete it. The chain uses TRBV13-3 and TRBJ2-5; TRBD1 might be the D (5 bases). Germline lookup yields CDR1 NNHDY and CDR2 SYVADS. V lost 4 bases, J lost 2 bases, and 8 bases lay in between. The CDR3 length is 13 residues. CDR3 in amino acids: CASSLDIQDTQYF. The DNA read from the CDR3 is TGTGCCAGCAGTCTGGACATCCAAGACACCCAGTAC.

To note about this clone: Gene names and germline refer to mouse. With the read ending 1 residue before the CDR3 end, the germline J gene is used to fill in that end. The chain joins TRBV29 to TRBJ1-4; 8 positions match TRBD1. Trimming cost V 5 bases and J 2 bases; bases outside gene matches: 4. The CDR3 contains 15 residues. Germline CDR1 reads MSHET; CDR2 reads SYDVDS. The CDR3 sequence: CASSIRDRSNERLFF. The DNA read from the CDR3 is TGTGCTAGCAGTATCCGGGACAGGTCCAACGAAAGATTATTT.

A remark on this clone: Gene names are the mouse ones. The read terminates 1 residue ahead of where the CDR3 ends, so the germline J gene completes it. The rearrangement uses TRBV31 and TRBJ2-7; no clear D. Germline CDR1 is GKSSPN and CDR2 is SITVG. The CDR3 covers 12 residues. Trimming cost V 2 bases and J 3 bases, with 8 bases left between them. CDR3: CAWSRVDYEQYF. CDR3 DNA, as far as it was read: TGTGCCTGGAGTAGGGTCGACTATGAACAGTAC.

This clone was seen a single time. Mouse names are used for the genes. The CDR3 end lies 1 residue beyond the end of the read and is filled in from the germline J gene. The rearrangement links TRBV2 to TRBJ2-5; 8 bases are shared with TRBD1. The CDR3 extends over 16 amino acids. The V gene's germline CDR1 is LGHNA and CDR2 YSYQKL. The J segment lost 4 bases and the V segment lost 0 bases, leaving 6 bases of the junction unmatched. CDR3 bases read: TGTGCCAGCAGCCAAGACCGGGCAGGGGGCGAAGACACCCAGTAC. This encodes CASSQDRAGGEDTQY. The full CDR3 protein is CASSQDRAGGEDTQYF.

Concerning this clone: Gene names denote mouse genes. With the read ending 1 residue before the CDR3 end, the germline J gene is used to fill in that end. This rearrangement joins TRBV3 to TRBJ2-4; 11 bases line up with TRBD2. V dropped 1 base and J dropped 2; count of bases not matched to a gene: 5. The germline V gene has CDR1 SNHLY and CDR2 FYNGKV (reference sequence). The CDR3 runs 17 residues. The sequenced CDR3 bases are TGTGCCAGCAGCTTAGAACAGGGACTGGGGGTTCAAAACACCTTGTAC. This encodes CASSLEQGLGVQNTLY. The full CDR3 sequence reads CASSLEQGLGVQNTLYF.

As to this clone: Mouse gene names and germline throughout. Incomplete CDR3 DNA: TGTGCCAGCAGTATGAGGGGGAACGAAAGATTATTT. It yields the protein CASSMRGNERLF. The complete CDR3 reads CASSMRGNERLFF. The chain has TRBV19 and TRBJ1-4; D possibly corresponds to TRBD1 (6 bases). The read halts 1 residue ahead of the CDR3 end, with the missing end drawn from the germline J gene. Looked up from germline, CDR1 is FNHDT and CDR2 is SITEND (reference sequence). This CDR3 spans 13 amino acids. Between the trimmed V and J ends, which lost 2 bases and 5 bases, there was a span of 7 bases.

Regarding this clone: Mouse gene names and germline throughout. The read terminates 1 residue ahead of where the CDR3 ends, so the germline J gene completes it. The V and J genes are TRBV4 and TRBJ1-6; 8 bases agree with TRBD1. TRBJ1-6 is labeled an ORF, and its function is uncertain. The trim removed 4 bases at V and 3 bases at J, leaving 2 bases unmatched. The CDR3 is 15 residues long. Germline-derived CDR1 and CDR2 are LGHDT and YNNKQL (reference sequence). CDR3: CASSSDRDYNSPLYF. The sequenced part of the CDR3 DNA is TGTGCCAGCAGCTCGGACAGGGACTATAATTCGCCCCTCTAC.

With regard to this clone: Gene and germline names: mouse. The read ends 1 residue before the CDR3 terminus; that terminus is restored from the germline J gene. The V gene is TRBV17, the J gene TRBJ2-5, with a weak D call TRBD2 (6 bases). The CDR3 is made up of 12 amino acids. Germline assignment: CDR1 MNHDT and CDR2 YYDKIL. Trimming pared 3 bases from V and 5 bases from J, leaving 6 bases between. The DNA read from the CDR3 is TGTGCTAGCAGTAGGGGGGGAGACACCCAGTAC. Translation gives CASSRGGDTQY. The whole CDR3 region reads CASSRGGDTQYF.

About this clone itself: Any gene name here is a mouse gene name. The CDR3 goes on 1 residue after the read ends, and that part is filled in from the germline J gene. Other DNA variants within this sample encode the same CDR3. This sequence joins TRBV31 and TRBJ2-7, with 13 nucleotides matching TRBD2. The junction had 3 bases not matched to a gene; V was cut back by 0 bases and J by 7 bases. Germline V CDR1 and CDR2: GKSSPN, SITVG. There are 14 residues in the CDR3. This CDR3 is CAWSLGLGGLEQYF. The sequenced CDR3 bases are TGTGCCTGGAGTCTCGGACTGGGGGGGCTGGAACAGTAC.

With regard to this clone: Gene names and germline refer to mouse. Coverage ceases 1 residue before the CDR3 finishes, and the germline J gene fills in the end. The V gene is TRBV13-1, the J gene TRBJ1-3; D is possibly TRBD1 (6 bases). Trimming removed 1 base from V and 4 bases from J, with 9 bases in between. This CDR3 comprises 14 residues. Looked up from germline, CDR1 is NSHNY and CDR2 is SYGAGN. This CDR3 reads CASSDRGVGNTLYF. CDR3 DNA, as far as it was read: TGTGCCAGCAGTGATAGGGGGGTCGGAAATACGCTCTAT.

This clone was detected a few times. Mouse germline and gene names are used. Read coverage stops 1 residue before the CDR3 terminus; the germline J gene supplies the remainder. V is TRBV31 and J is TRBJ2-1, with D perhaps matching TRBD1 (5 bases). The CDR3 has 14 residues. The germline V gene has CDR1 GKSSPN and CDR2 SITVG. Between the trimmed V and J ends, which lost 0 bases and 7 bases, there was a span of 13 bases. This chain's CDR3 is CAWSLVGVGAEQFF. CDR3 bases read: TGTGCCTGGAGTCTAGTAGGGGTAGGGGCTGAGCAGTTC.

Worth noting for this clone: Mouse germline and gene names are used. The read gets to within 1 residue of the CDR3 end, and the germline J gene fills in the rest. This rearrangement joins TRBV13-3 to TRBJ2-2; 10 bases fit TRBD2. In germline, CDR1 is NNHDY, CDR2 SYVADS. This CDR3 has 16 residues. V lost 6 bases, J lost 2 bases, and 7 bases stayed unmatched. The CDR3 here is CASKAGGARNTGQLYF. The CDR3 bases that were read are TGTGCCAGCAAGGCTGGGGGGGCGCGGAACACCGGGCAGCTCTAC.